This entry concerns a single TCR beta chain. Through a sample-barcoded 5' primer and a J-beta primer mix, a second PCR was run for about 6 to 11 cycles. Each CDR3 protein gets one entry after TCRdb re-called the 5' RACE reads with MiXCR. The profile shows about 930,000 distinct CDR3 sequences, 25% to 35% of them singletons. Germline CDR1 reads MDHEN; CDR2 reads SYDVKM. The CDR3 is 15 residues long. The germline V and J ends were trimmed by 4 bases and 1 base, with 13 bases remaining between them. This sample was included in a study of blood T cells in healthy people across ages. Study-level information: Template switching captured about one barcoded beta molecule per two T cells.

The sample also formed part of further work on T cells of mothers and their children. Per that paper: Related pairs of mothers and children showed slightly higher, non-significant overlap versus unrelated pairs.

The chain has TRBV28 and TRBJ1-1, with D unclear. This receptor was identified in a woman aged 40 to 50 in good health. The sequenced sample was blood. CDR3 loop: CASSSLGVTNTEAFF. In nucleotides, the CDR3 is TGTGCCAGCAGTTCCCTGGGAGTTACGAACACTGAAGCTTTCTTT.